The 10 T cell receptor beta chains in this list originate from one sample, sequenced in a study of control samples from healthy donors and cancer patients. Using immunoSEQ multiplex PCR, the repertoire was profiled, and TCRdb retains in-frame clones only, with some absent. The sample contains roughly 100,000 clones, about 90% of which appear only once. Sequenced material: blood. These receptors originate from a woman aged 18 to 35 in good health.

The chain has TRBV2 and TRBJ2-1; perhaps TRBD2 as D (5 bases). This CDR3 contains 14 residues. Germline V CDR1 and CDR2: SNHLY, FYNNEI. The V end lost 7 bases, the J end lost 4 bases, and 14 bases lay between the germline ends. Here the CDR3 reads CASTQGSGYNEQFF. As DNA, the CDR3 is TGTGCCAGCACTCAAGGGTCGGGATACAATGAGCAGTTCTTC.

The rearrangement joins TRBV7-8 to TRBJ1-5; TRBD1 aligns across 12 bases. The CDR3 is 16 amino acids. CDR1 and CDR2 from the germline V gene are SGHVS and FQNEAQ. The trim removed 5 bases at V and 6 bases at J, leaving 8 bases unmatched. The CDR3 reads CASSASGQGASQPQHF. The CDR3 region has the DNA TGTGCCAGCAGCGCCTCGGGACAGGGGGCGAGTCAGCCCCAGCATTTT.

V usage is TRBV28 and J usage is TRBJ2-7; no definite D call. The CDR3 runs 12 residues. V was trimmed by 5 bases and J by 6 bases, leaving 11 bases between them. Germline CDR1 and CDR2: MDHEN and SYDVKM. The CDR3 DNA reads as TGTGCCAGCAGTCTTATAGTCGGCGAGCAGTACTTC. It is translated as CASSLIVGEQYF.

J is TRBJ2-7 and V is TRBV3-1 (or the pseudogene TRBV3-2); D perhaps matches TRBD2 (5 bases). Looked up from germline, CDR1 is LGHDT and CDR2 is YNNKEL (reference sequence). Trimming shortened V by 4 bases and J by 6 bases, and 13 bases separated the two germline ends. The CDR3 is 13 amino acids. In nucleotides, the CDR3 is TGTGCCAGCAGCCTAACTAGTCTTGCCGAGCAGTACTTC. Protein: CASSLTSLAEQYF.

The chain recombines TRBV30 with TRBJ2-1, with D possibly being TRBD2 (6 bases). Trimming pared 7 bases from V and 8 bases from J, leaving 9 bases between. The CDR3 has 10 amino acids. The germline CDR1 and CDR2 sequences are GTSNPN and SVGIG (reference sequence). This chain's CDR3 is CALAVDEQFF. The CDR3 DNA is TGTGCCTTAGCGGTGGATGAGCAGTTCTTC. The full variable domain, in which reference TRBV30 and TRBJ2-1 provide the parts outside the CDR3, is SQTIHQWPATLVQPVGSPLSLECTVEGTSNPNLYWYRQAAGRGLQLLFYSVGIGQISSEVPQNLSASRPQDRQFILSSKKLLLSDSGFYLCALAVDEQFFGPGTRLTVL.

The chain combines TRBV11-2 with TRBJ2-3; D may match TRBD1 or TRBD2 (7 bases each). Trimming cost V 5 bases and J 2 bases, with 20 bases left between them. Germline CDR1 and CDR2: SGHAT and FQNNGV. CDR3 size: 17 residues. In nucleotides, the CDR3 is TGTGCCAGCAGCCCCCCCGAGGGGGCGGGGGCCACAGATACGCAGTATTTT. This codes for CASSPPEGAGATDTQYF.

This clone was recorded at least ten times. The same CDR3 also results from other DNA sequences found in this sample. The CDR3 loop reads CASSDGGATDTQYF. The CDR3 DNA sequence: TGTGCCAGCAGTGACGGGGGGGCAACAGATACGCAGTATTTT. This sequence joins TRBV6-4 and TRBJ2-3, with a possible D match to TRBD2 (7 bases). From germline, CDR1 is MRHNA and CDR2 SNTAGT. V lost 2 bases and J 3 bases, leaving 9 bases between the germline ends. The CDR3 consists of 14 residues.

This rearrangement joins TRBV28 to TRBJ1-5; D gene unclear. The CDR3 totals 13 residues. CDR1 MDHEN and CDR2 SYDVKM come from the germline V gene. V was pared by 3 bases and J by 5 bases, with 8 bases between. CDR3 region: CASSFRTDQPQHF. For the CDR3, the DNA is TGTGCCAGCAGTTTCCGGACTGATCAGCCCCAGCATTTT.

This chain connects TRBV5-1 to TRBJ1-1, with D perhaps TRBD1 (5 bases). V was clipped by 7 bases and J by 3 bases, with 13 bases between them. CDR1 is SGHRS and CDR2 is YFSETQ in the germline V gene. This CDR3 has 13 residues. The CDR3 is CASRRGEDTEAFF. The CDR3 DNA reads TGCGCCAGCCGTAGGGGTGAGGACACTGAAGCTTTCTTT. Looking up the rest from reference TRBV5-1 and TRBJ1-1 gives the full variable domain: KAGVTQTPRYLIKTRGQQVTLSCSPISGHRSVSWYQQTPGQGLQFLFEYFSETQRNKGNFPGRFSGRQFSNSRSEMNVSTLELGDSALYLCASRRGEDTEAFFGQGTRLTVV.

This CDR3 is CATSRERTQETQYF. CDR3 DNA: TGTGCCACCAGCAGAGAGCGAACTCAAGAGACCCAGTACTTC. The genes are TRBV15 and TRBJ2-5; D call uncertain. V lost 0 bases, J lost 2 bases, and 7 bases lay in between. CDR3 length: 14 amino acids. The germline gives CDR1 LNHNV, CDR2 YYDKDF (reference sequence).